What follows describes a single T cell receptor beta chain. This specimen belongs to a study of blood T cell repertoires in COVID-19. Study-level information: Spain, Italy and the United States supplied samples that represented acute and convalescent COVID-19. The cDNA or gDNA used as material had been derived from T cells, B-cell-depleted T cells, or PBMCs.

The CDR3 is made up of 13 amino acids. The germline V and J ends were trimmed by 4 bases and 8 bases, with 15 bases remaining between them. Germline V lookup: CDR1 SGHRS, CDR2 YFSETQ. Authors' processing steps: Estimation of nucleated cell counts was performed using reference gene primer amplification. The table came from immunoSEQ multiplex PCR; TCRdb's copy has only in-frame clones and leaves some out. V and J calls and clone size are given by that table; D and trimming were obtained from the DNA. The sample yields about 55,000 clones, roughly 85% seen once. The sequencing input was peripheral blood. This sequence joins TRBV5-1 and TRBJ1-2, with D possibly being TRBD1 (6 bases). This receptor was identified in a human donor in a cohort sampled during active COVID-19. The CDR3 region is CASSPGHSGGYTF. The CDR3 DNA follows: TGCGCCAGCAGCCCGGGACATTCAGGGGGCTACACCTTC.